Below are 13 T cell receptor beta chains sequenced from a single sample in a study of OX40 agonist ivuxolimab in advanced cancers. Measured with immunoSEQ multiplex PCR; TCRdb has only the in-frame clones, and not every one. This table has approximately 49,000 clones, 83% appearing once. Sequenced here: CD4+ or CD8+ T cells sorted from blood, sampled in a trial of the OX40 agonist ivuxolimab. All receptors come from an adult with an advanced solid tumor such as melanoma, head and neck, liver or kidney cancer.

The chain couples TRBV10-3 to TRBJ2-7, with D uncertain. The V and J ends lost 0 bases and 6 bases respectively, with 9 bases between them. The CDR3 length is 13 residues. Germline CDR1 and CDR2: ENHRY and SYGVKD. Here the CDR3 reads CAISESLWGEQYF. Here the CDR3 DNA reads TGTGCCATCAGTGAGTCGTTATGGGGCGAGCAGTACTTC.

The CDR3: CASSIGSNYGYTF. In nucleotides, the CDR3 is TGTGCCAGTAGTATAGGGTCTAACTATGGCTACACCTTC. The V gene is TRBV19, the J gene TRBJ1-2; D call uncertain. There are 13 residues in the CDR3. Trimming removed 1 base from V and 0 bases from J, with 3 bases in between. Germline-derived CDR1 and CDR2 are LNHDA and SQIVND (reference sequence).

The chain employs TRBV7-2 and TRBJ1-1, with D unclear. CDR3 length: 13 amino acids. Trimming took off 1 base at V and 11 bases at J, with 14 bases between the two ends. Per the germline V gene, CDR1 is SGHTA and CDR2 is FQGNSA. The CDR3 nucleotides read TGTGCCAGCAGCTTAGGGGCAGGCCTGTTGGCTTTCTTT. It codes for CASSLGAGLLAFF.

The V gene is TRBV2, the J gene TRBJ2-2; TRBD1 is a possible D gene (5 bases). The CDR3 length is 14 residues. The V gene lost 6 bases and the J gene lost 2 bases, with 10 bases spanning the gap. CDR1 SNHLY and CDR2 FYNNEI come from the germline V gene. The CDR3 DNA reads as TGTGCCAGCAGACAGGACGGAAACACCGGGGAGCTGTTTTTT. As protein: CASRQDGNTGELFF.

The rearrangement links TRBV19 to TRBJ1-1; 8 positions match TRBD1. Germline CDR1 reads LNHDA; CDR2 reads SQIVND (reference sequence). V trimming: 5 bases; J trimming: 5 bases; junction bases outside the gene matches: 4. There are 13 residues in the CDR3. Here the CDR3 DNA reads TGTGCCAGTAGTTTCCAGGGGGCGACTGAAGCTTTCTTT. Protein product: CASSFQGATEAFF.

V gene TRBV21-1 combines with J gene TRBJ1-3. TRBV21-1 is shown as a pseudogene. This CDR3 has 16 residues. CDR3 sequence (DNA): TGTGCCAGCAGCGATCGGCGGGGTACAGGGAAGGGCACCATATATTTT. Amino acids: CASSDRRGTGKGTIYF.

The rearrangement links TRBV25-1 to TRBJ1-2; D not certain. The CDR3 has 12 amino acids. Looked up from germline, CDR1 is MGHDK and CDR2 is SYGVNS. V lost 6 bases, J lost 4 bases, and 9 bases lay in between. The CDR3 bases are TGTGCCAGCAGACACGACGGCTATGGCTACACCTTC. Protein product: CASRHDGYGYTF.

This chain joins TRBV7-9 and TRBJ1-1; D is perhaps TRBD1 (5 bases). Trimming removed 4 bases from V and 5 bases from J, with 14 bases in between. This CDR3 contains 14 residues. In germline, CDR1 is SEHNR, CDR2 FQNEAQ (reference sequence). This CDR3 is CASSSASEGTEAFF. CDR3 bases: TGTGCCAGCAGCTCGGCGTCAGAGGGGACTGAAGCTTTCTTT.

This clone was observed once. The chain's CDR3 is CASSYLSSGESDTQYF. CDR3 coding DNA: TGTGCCAGCAGTTACCTATCCAGCGGGGAGTCAGATACGCAGTATTTT. The gene calls are TRBV6-6 and TRBJ2-3; the match to TRBD2 covers 7 bases. The CDR3 is 16 residues long. Germline V CDR1 and CDR2: MNHNY, SVGAGI (reference sequence). The junction had 9 bases not matched to a gene; V was cut back by 2 bases and J by 4 bases.

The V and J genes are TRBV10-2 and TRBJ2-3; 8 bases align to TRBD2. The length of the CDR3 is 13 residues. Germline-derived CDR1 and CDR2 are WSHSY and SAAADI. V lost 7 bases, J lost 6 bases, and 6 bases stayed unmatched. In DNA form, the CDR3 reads TGCGCCAGCAATGCGGGGGGACCCGATACGCAGTATTTT. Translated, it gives CASNAGGPDTQYF.

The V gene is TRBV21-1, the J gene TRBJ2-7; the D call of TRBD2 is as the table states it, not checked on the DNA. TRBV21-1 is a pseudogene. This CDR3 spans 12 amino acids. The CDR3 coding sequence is TGTGCCGGCCGCGGAGAGGTCTACGAGCAGTACTTC. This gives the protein CAGRGEVYEQYF.

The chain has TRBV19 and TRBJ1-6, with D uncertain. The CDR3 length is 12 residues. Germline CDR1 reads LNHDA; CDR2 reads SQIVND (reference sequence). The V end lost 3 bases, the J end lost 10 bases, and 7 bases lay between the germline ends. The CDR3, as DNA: TGTGCCAGTAGTATGGAGAGGTCACCCCTCCACTTT. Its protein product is CASSMERSPLHF.

CDR3 in DNA: TGTGCCAGCAGCTTAGACCCTCGGAACACCATATATTTT. It specifies CASSLDPRNTIYF. The chain has TRBV7-2 and TRBJ1-3; D gene unclear. Trimming shortened V by 1 base and J by 7 bases, and 8 bases separated the two germline ends. CDR1 SGHTA and CDR2 FQGNSA come from the germline V gene. This CDR3 is built from 13 residues. The full variable domain, its missing parts supplied by reference TRBV7-2 and TRBJ1-3, is GAGVSQSPSNKVTEKGKDVELRCDPISGHTALYWYRQSLGQGLEFLIYFQGNSAPDKSGLPSDRFSAERTGGSVSTLTIQRTQQEDSAVYLCASSLDPRNTIYFGEGSWLTVV.